This T cell receptor beta chain was captured in a study of T-cell reconstitution after alpha-beta-depleted transplantation in children. Whole-study findings and limits: About two months after transplant, alpha-beta T cells reportedly came from several hundred expanded graft clones.

Ten or more counts support this clonotype. What it recognizes is unknown. This CDR3 is 12 amino acids long. V was pared by 0 bases and J by 6 bases, with 7 bases between. Germline V gene data show CDR1 as SGDLS and CDR2 as YYNGEE. Unique molecular identifiers featured in how the TCRbeta library was prepared. TCRdb called the PCR reads again in MiXCR, with one record for every CDR3 protein. The table has tens of thousands of distinct CDR3 sequences, 4.9% seen once. The chain employs TRBV9 and TRBJ2-7, with D possibly being TRBD2 (5 bases). The starting material was PBMCs, mostly from graft donor cells, obtained 180 days after TCRalphabeta/CD19-depleted stem cell transplant. The TCR sequence derives from a boy less than two years old who had a stem cell transplant for acute myeloid leukemia, so the T cells may come from the graft donor. CDR3 nucleotides: TGTGCCAGCAGCGTAGGAGGACTCGAGCAGTACTTC. The encoded protein is CASSVGGLEQYF.